This T cell receptor (beta chain) was documented in a study of Ad26.COV2.S vaccination and SARS-CoV-2 variants. As for the study in general: Trial arm assignment for the donor was COV1001 Ad26.COV2.S. Findings and limits, study-wide: People who got the vaccine had more spike-specific TCR breadth than people who got placebo.

Documented treatment: 19 received Ad26.COV2.S at low or high dose, single or two shots; several received placebo; per-sample allocation not given. Vaccine and placebo recipients were sampled on day 63 after the first injection. Donation came from an adult in Boston who was aged 18-55 years. Only in-frame clones appear in the TCRdb table, and some are missing; sequencing was by immunoSEQ multiplex PCR. The sample lists approximately 300,000 clones, 85% occurring once. V was cut by 3 bases and J by 5 bases, with 9 bases left in between. From germline, CDR1 is SGDLS and CDR2 YYNGEE. The CDR3 totals 13 residues. For this clone: Its antigen is not known.

The source is a person between 18 and 60 years old who received the Ad26.COV2.S COVID-19 vaccine or a placebo. The material sequenced was peripheral blood, taken in a trial of Ad26.COV2.S vaccine versus placebo. The chain joins TRBV9 to TRBJ1-5; no clear D gene. This CDR3 is CASSAGSHQPQHF. The CDR3 DNA reads TGTGCCAGCAGCGCCGGGAGCCATCAGCCCCAGCATTTT.